Shown below are 28 T cell receptor beta chains from a single sample sequenced in a study of T cells in Graves' hyperthyroidism and ophthalmopathy. RNA transcripts served as the template for amplifying TCR beta CDR3 regions. The TCR CDR3 first-round RT-PCR relied on the HTBI primer set. TCRdb passed the multiplex PCR reads through MiXCR, listing each CDR3 protein once. The sample lists about 840,000 distinct CDR3 sequences, roughly 37% occurring once. The sample consisted of blood. The receptors come from a young man with Graves' hyperthyroidism.

This rearrangement joins TRBV9 to TRBJ1-1; D call uncertain. CDR3 length equals 11 residues. The germline gives CDR1 SGDLS, CDR2 YYNGEE. V lost 10 bases to trimming and J lost 7 bases, with 14 bases between them. CDR3 in amino acids: CAWMRVGEAFF. CDR3 DNA sequence: TGTGCCTGGATGAGAGTAGGTGAAGCTTTCTTT.

This chain connects TRBV10-3 to TRBJ2-7, with D possibly matching TRBD1 (7 bases). Trimming stripped 10 bases from V and 5 bases from J, with 15 bases between. This CDR3 is built from 12 residues. Germline CDR1 ENHRY, CDR2 SYGVKD. CDR3: CATRQGGHEQYF. CDR3 bases: TGTGCCACGCGGCAGGGGGGCCACGAGCAGTACTTC.

This clonotype was seen only a few times. V gene TRBV12-3 or TRBV12-4 combines with J gene TRBJ1-5; D perhaps matches TRBD1 (6 bases). Trimming removed 6 bases at V and 0 bases at J, with 15 bases between. The CDR3 is made up of 16 amino acids. The DNA for the CDR3 is TGTGCCAGCAGCTTAACCATACAGGGTAGCAATCAGCCCCAGCATTTT. Residues: CASSLTIQGSNQPQHF.

This clonotype was detected only a few times. The CDR3 protein is CSTPGLGTYEQYF. CDR3 nucleotides: TGCAGTACGCCCGGACTGGGGACCTACGAGCAGTACTTC. The chain couples TRBV20-1 to TRBJ2-7, with D perhaps matching TRBD2 (5 bases). The germline CDR1 and CDR2 sequences are DFQATT and SNEGSKA (reference sequence). V was pared by 8 bases and J by 2 bases, with 16 bases between. The CDR3 is 13 amino acids.

This clonotype was detected a few times. CDR3 in amino acids: CASKQGGRAYEQYF. CDR3 sequence (DNA): TGTGCCAGCAAGCAGGGGGGTCGGGCCTACGAGCAGTACTTC. This chain connects TRBV7-8 to TRBJ2-7; possible D gene TRBD1, 7 bases. V lost 7 bases, J lost 2 bases, and 15 bases lay in between. Germline V gives CDR1 SGHVS, CDR2 FQNEAQ. The CDR3 length is 14 residues.

Many counts were recorded for this clonotype. The V and J genes are TRBV20-1 and TRBJ1-6; D remains ambiguous. The V and J ends lost 6 bases and 7 bases respectively, with 10 bases between them. Germline lookup yields CDR1 DFQATT and CDR2 SNEGSKA (reference sequence). The CDR3 length is 12 residues. This CDR3 is CSATERNSPLHF. The CDR3, as DNA: TGCAGTGCGACCGAGAGGAATTCACCCCTCCACTTT.

This clonotype was seen only a few times. This may arise from a read error, as a much more abundant clone is one base away. This is likely a read error, given that the CDR3 carries no conserved phenylalanine or tryptophan at its end. The chain carries TRBV9 and TRBJ1-2; possible D gene TRBD1, 6 bases. V lost 0 bases to trimming and J lost 3 bases, with 6 bases between them. This CDR3 comprises 13 residues. CDR1 SGDLS and CDR2 YYNGEE come from the germline V gene. CDR3 in amino acids: CASSVGQDYGYTL. CDR3 nucleotide sequence: TGTGCCAGCAGCGTAGGACAGGACTATGGCTACACCCTC.

The chain links TRBV7-3 to TRBJ1-3, with a tentative D call TRBD1 (5 bases). Germline V CDR1 and CDR2: SGHTA, FQGTGA. CDR3 size: 17 residues. V lost 5 bases to trimming and J lost 0 bases, with 17 bases between them. The CDR3 DNA follows: TGTGCCAGCAGCGTTTCCGGGGCTAACCCCTCTGGAAACACCATATATTTT. Its protein is CASSVSGANPSGNTIYF.

V usage is TRBV10-3 and J usage is TRBJ1-5; D may be TRBD1 (6 bases). In germline, CDR1 is ENHRY, CDR2 SYGVKD. The V end was cut by 10 bases, the J end by 6 bases, with 19 bases between. The CDR3 has 14 amino acids. As DNA, the CDR3 is TGTGCCAGCAGATCGGGAGGGGGAGGTCAGCCCCAGCATTTT. As protein: CASRSGGGGQPQHF.

The V call is TRBV7-8, the J call TRBJ1-2, with a possible D match to TRBD1 (5 bases). The CDR3 runs 13 residues. Trimming shortened V by 7 bases and J by 6 bases, and 15 bases separated the two germline ends. Germline V gene data show CDR1 as SGHVS and CDR2 as FQNEAQ. This chain's CDR3 is CASNPGQGHGYTF. The CDR3 DNA follows: TGTGCCAGCAACCCGGGGCAGGGCCATGGCTACACCTTC.

This clonotype appeared many times. V gene TRBV9 combines with J gene TRBJ1-1; TRBD1 might be the D (5 bases). V was pared by 0 bases and J by 5 bases, with 11 bases between. The CDR3 loop spans 14 amino acids. Germline V CDR1 and CDR2: SGDLS, YYNGEE. In DNA form, the CDR3 reads TGTGCCAGCAGCGTAGACCCCGGGGGTACTGAAGCTTTCTTT. This sequence encodes CASSVDPGGTEAFF.

This clonotype was counted only a few times. The rearrangement uses TRBV7-8 and TRBJ2-7, with D unresolved. CDR1 and CDR2 (germline): SGHVS, FQNEAQ. The CDR3 sequence is 14 residues long. V was shortened by 3 bases and J by 2 bases, with 11 bases between the two germline ends. The CDR3 coding sequence is TGTGCCAGCAGCTTGCTAGGCACCCCCTACGAGCAGTACTTC. This encodes CASSLLGTPYEQYF. Combining the CDR3 with reference TRBV7-8 and TRBJ2-7 gives the whole variable domain GAGVSQSPRYKVAKRGQDVALRCDPISGHVSLFWYQQALGQGPEFLTYFQNEAQLDKSGLPSDRFFAERPEGSVSTLKIQRTQQEDSAVYLCASSLLGTPYEQYFGPGTRLTVT.

The V gene is TRBV5-6, the J gene TRBJ1-1; D possibly corresponds to TRBD1 (5 bases). Looked up from germline, CDR1 is SGHDT and CDR2 is YYEEEE. CDR3 size: 14 residues. V lost 2 bases, J lost 4 bases, and 12 bases lay in between. The CDR3 sequence: CASSFGGQGTEAFF. The CDR3, as DNA: TGTGCCAGCAGCTTCGGGGGTCAGGGCACTGAAGCTTTCTTT.

In its sample, this clonotype was seen many times. The chain carries TRBV20-1 and TRBJ1-1, with D tentatively TRBD1 (6 bases). The ends were cut back, 5 bases at V and 1 base at J, with 8 bases in the middle. Germline loops: CDR1 DFQATT, CDR2 SNEGSKA (reference sequence). The CDR3 is 12 amino acids. CDR3 DNA sequence: TGCAGTGCTCGGACAGCGAACACTGAAGCTTTCTTT. Translating gives CSARTANTEAFF.

This clonotype came up many times. V and J are TRBV29-1 and TRBJ1-1; TRBD1 is a possible D gene (6 bases). Per the germline V gene, CDR1 is SQVTM and CDR2 is ANQGSEA. The length of the CDR3 is 11 residues. V shed 7 bases and J shed 7 bases, with 13 bases lying between them. The CDR3 DNA is TGCAGCGATGGGGGACACCTTGAAGCTTTCTTT. As protein: CSDGGHLEAFF. Filled out from reference TRBV29-1 and TRBJ1-1, the complete variable domain reads SAVISQKPSRDICQRGTSLTIQCQVDSQVTMMFWYRQQPGQSLTLIATANQGSEATYESGFVIDKFPISRPNLTFSTLTVSNMSPEDSSIYLCSDGGHLEAFFGQGTRLTVV.

This clonotype has only a few counts. The gene calls are TRBV5-6 and TRBJ2-7, with D possibly being TRBD1 (5 bases). V lost 0 bases and J 3 bases, leaving 13 bases between the germline ends. CDR1 and CDR2 from the germline V gene are SGHDT and YYEEEE. CDR3 length: 15 amino acids. The CDR3 sequence is CASSLGQGGIYEQYF. In DNA, the CDR3 is TGTGCCAGCAGCTTGGGGCAGGGTGGCATCTACGAGCAGTACTTC.

The V call is TRBV2, the J call TRBJ1-2; TRBD1 agrees at 7 bases. V dropped 6 bases and J dropped 8; count of bases not matched to a gene: 6. The CDR3 covers 12 residues. In germline, CDR1 is SNHLY, CDR2 FYNNEI. The CDR3 here is CASRSEGGGYTF. The CDR3 nucleotides are TGTGCCAGCAGGTCCGAAGGGGGCGGCTACACCTTC.

The sample holds many counts of this clonotype. J is TRBJ2-7 and V is TRBV7-2; 8 bases line up with TRBD1. The CDR3 sequence is 13 residues long. CDR1 and CDR2 from the germline V gene are SGHTA and FQGNSA. V was pared by 5 bases and J by 2 bases, with 2 bases of the junction left unmatched. CDR3 protein: CASSPTGAYEQYF. CDR3 bases: TGTGCCAGCAGCCCGACAGGGGCCTACGAGCAGTACTTC.

The V gene is TRBV4-1, the J gene TRBJ1-3, with D hard to call. Looked up from germline, CDR1 is MGHRA and CDR2 is YSYEKL. The V end was cut by 1 base, the J end by 4 bases, with 5 bases between. The CDR3 runs 13 residues. The DNA of the CDR3 is TGCGCCAGCAGCCAAGTGGGAGGAAACACCATATATTTT. It translates to CASSQVGGNTIYF.

This clonotype was picked up many times. The chain has TRBV29-1 and TRBJ2-7, with no clear D. V was clipped by 5 bases and J by 3 bases, with 8 bases between them. Germline lookup yields CDR1 SQVTM and CDR2 ANQGSEA. The CDR3 consists of 11 residues. CDR3 DNA: TGCAGCGTTTCGAGTGGCTACGAGCAGTACTTC. Amino acid sequence: CSVSSGYEQYF.

J is TRBJ1-1 and V is TRBV25-1; a possible D gene is TRBD1 (6 bases). V lost 6 bases to trimming and J lost 3 bases, with 17 bases between them. This CDR3 comprises 15 residues. CDR1 and CDR2 from the germline V gene are MGHDK and SYGVNS. CDR3 region: CASSQVLGADTEAFF. The CDR3 DNA reads as TGTGCCAGCAGCCAAGTTTTGGGGGCGGACACTGAAGCTTTCTTT. The full variable domain, its missing parts supplied by reference TRBV25-1 and TRBJ1-1, is EADIYQTPRYLVIGTGKKITLECSQTMGHDKMYWYQQDPGMELHLIHYSYGVNSTEKGDLSSESTVSRIRTEHFPLTLESARPSHTSQYLCASSQVLGADTEAFFGQGTRLTVV.

CDR3 region: CASTLQGTGANVLTF. The CDR3 DNA follows: TGTGCCAGTACCCTCCAGGGGACAGGGGCCAACGTCCTGACTTTC. The rearrangement uses TRBV19 and TRBJ2-6; the D gene is possibly TRBD1 (6 bases). The CDR3 runs to 15 residues. Germline loops: CDR1 LNHDA, CDR2 SQIVND (reference sequence). Between the trimmed V and J ends, which lost 7 bases and 4 bases, there was a span of 14 bases.

The V and J genes are TRBV29-1 and TRBJ1-2, with D uncertain. Germline V CDR1 and CDR2: SQVTM, ANQGSEA. The CDR3 runs 17 residues. V shed 8 bases and J shed 5 bases, with 30 bases lying between them. The CDR3 reads CSTTFVGAETDLYGYTF. CDR3 nucleotides: TGCAGCACCACCTTTGTGGGAGCGGAGACCGACCTGTATGGCTACACCTTC.

In this sample, this clonotype turned up a few times. This rearrangement joins TRBV5-1 to TRBJ2-6, with TRBD2 matching over 8 bases. The CDR3 has 17 amino acids. V shed 2 bases and J 4 bases; nucleotides not matched to a gene: 8. CDR1 and CDR2 from the germline V gene are SGHRS and YFSETQ. CDR3: CASSFTPGGPGANVLTF. Here the CDR3 DNA reads TGCGCCAGCAGCTTCACCCCGGGGGGGCCCGGGGCCAACGTCCTGACTTTC.

In this sample, this clonotype turned up many times. The chain joins TRBV15 to TRBJ1-5, with D possibly TRBD1 on 6 matching bases. Germline V gene sequence: CDR1 LNHNV, CDR2 YYDKDF (reference sequence). The CDR3 is made up of 15 amino acids. Trimming pared 5 bases from V and 1 base from J, leaving 12 bases between. The chain's CDR3 is CATSETGKSNQPQHF. The CDR3 DNA is TGTGCCACCAGCGAAACAGGGAAGAGCAATCAGCCCCAGCATTTT.

The V and J genes are TRBV2 and TRBJ2-5, with unresolved D. CDR3 length: 14 residues. Trimming left V 5 bases short and J 5 bases short, with 15 bases between. Germline-derived CDR1 and CDR2 are SNHLY and FYNNEI. CDR3 bases: TGTGCCAGCAGTCCCTTTTCGGCCGGGGAGACCCAGTACTTC. It codes for CASSPFSAGETQYF.

This clonotype was picked up a small number of times. V and J are TRBV9 and TRBJ2-7; D ambiguous. The CDR3 contains 14 residues. Trimming removed 0 bases at V and 2 bases at J, with 9 bases between. Germline V gene sequence: CDR1 SGDLS, CDR2 YYNGEE. CDR3 DNA sequence: TGTGCCAGCAGCGTAGGTGATAGGGCCTACGAGCAGTACTTC. This translates into CASSVGDRAYEQYF.

This clonotype has a count of ten or more. The CDR3 region is CASSLTREETQYF. The DNA for the CDR3 is TGTGCCAGCAGCTTAACGCGGGAAGAGACCCAGTACTTC. This chain links TRBV7-3 with TRBJ2-5; TRBD2 is a possible D gene (5 bases). The CDR3 runs to 13 residues. CDR1 SGHTA and CDR2 FQGTGA come from the germline V gene. V gave up 0 bases and J gave up 3 bases, with 5 bases separating them.